This entry describes one T cell receptor (beta chain). Its antigen is undetermined. Treatment described: roughly 10-day PBMC culture with coronavirus spike peptide pools or control peptides (ViraFEST assay). Cultured CD4+ T cell DNA was sequenced using the Oncomine TCR Beta short-read assay. TCRdb re-called the PCR reads through MiXCR, storing one row per CDR3 protein. The data show approximately 9,000 distinct CDR3 sequences, with around half seen just once and around 21% held by the top ten. These data belong to a study of vaccination and CD4 T cells after COVID-19. Turning to the study itself: With eight to ten mild cases and one severe, convalescent patients were SARS-CoV-2 positive by nasal swab PCR. Control wells got either CEFX epitopes, HIV-1 Nef peptides, or no peptide at all. A median of 101 days (range 35 to 161) separated diagnosis from post-COVID sampling.

This CDR3 spans 12 amino acids. The germline V gene encodes CDR1 SNHLY and CDR2 FYNNEI. V lost 1 base and J 8 bases, leaving 8 bases between the germline ends. This receptor was taken from a human donor who had recovered from COVID-19. Sequencing input: CD4+ T cells from blood, cultured in vitro. The J gene is TRBJ1-1, the V gene TRBV2, with D tentatively TRBD1 (5 bases). The CDR3 bases are TGTGCCAGCAGTGAAGGGGGGGTCGAAGCTTTCTTT. Translating gives CASSEGGVEAFF.